A selection of T cell receptor beta chains follows, all from one sample in a study of shared clonotypes between healthy human individuals. TCRdb's copy holds only in-frame clones and misses some; the assay was immunoSEQ multiplex PCR. The sample holds roughly 1,000,000 clones, around 82% seen once. The sample was memory CD4+ T cells from PBMCs. The origin of the receptors is a man in his late teens or twenties in good health. Some clones in this sample may be carry-over from other donors' samples. Both conserved end residues are trimmed from each CDR3.

v_gene: TRBV18
j_gene: TRBJ1-3
CDR3aa: ASSPPRLRTGNTIY

v_gene: TRBV28
j_gene: TRBJ2-1
CDR3aa: ASSLAGDEQF

v_gene: TRBV19
j_gene: TRBJ2-7
CDR3aa: ASSIGRQGINYEQY

v_gene: TRBV4-1
j_gene: TRBJ2-5
CDR3aa: ASSQEGGSGETQY

v_gene: TRBV6-1
j_gene: TRBJ2-5
CDR3aa: ASSEWVGGQETQY

v_gene: TRBV6-4
j_gene: TRBJ1-5
CDR3aa: ASSAGVNQPQH

v_gene: TRBV5-4
j_gene: TRBJ2-6
CDR3aa: ASSPQGSGANVLT

v_gene: TRBV5-1
j_gene: TRBJ2-7
CDR3aa: ASSAGTSGSYEQY

v_gene: TRBV5-1
j_gene: TRBJ2-1
CDR3aa: ASSLIPGQGVNEQF

v_gene: TRBV5-1
j_gene: TRBJ2-5
CDR3aa: ASSRTPQVQETQY

v_gene: TRBV4-1
j_gene: TRBJ1-4
CDR3aa: ASSRASGGETGRVWEKLF

v_gene: TRBV7-8
j_gene: TRBJ1-5
CDR3aa: AAGSNQPQH

v_gene: TRBV5-1
j_gene: TRBJ2-1
CDR3aa: ASTADSSYNEQF

v_gene: TRBV7-9
j_gene: TRBJ1-5
CDR3aa: ASSGTGVNQPQH

v_gene: TRBV5-1
j_gene: TRBJ2-7
CDR3aa: ASSMHRDTYEQY

v_gene: TRBV11-2
j_gene: TRBJ1-2
CDR3aa: ASSLEAGDGYT

v_gene: TRBV5-6
j_gene: TRBJ2-5
CDR3aa: ASSFVGETQY

v_gene: TRBV27
j_gene: TRBJ2-5
CDR3aa: ASRLNGPAETQY

v_gene: TRBV14
j_gene: TRBJ1-1
CDR3aa: ASSQDFLGAGDTEAF

v_gene: TRBV19
j_gene: TRBJ2-7
CDR3aa: ASSISRGNYEQY

v_gene: TRBV7-8
j_gene: TRBJ2-3
CDR3aa: ASSGYRRSTDTQY

v_gene: TRBV27
j_gene: TRBJ2-7
CDR3aa: ASSLLGQGTSYEQY

v_gene: TRBV7-3
j_gene: TRBJ2-1
CDR3aa: ATSRGSYNEQF

v_gene: TRBV5-1
j_gene: TRBJ2-1
CDR3aa: ASSVGTSGRVYNEQF

v_gene: TRBV12-5
j_gene: TRBJ2-2
CDR3aa: ASGLEQAGELF

v_gene: TRBV5-1
j_gene: TRBJ2-3
CDR3aa: ASSVIGGGTDTQY

v_gene: TRBV2
j_gene: TRBJ1-1
CDR3aa: ASIKGPGTEAF

v_gene: TRBV6-1
j_gene: TRBJ1-1
CDR3aa: ASSDRGVTEAF

v_gene: TRBV9
j_gene: TRBJ2-7
CDR3aa: ASSAGQPAGLDEQY

v_gene: TRBV11-2
j_gene: TRBJ2-7
CDR3aa: ASTPIAGYEQY

v_gene: TRBV7-8
j_gene: TRBJ1-2
CDR3aa: ASSPYGGEDYGYT

v_gene: TRBV7-2
j_gene: TRBJ1-2
CDR3aa: ASSLNMGGYT

v_gene: TRBV4-1
j_gene: TRBJ1-3
CDR3aa: ASSQPNGRGAKSGNTIY

v_gene: TRBV29-1
j_gene: TRBJ2-2
CDR3aa: SVVDRANTGELF

v_gene: TRBV19
j_gene: TRBJ2-7
CDR3aa: ASSILTGGALPSYEQY

v_gene: TRBV6-4
j_gene: TRBJ1-1
CDR3aa: ASSDTEAF

v_gene: TRBV7-8
j_gene: TRBJ2-7
CDR3aa: ASSLSFRGSSYEQY

v_gene: TRBV29-1
j_gene: TRBJ2-2
CDR3aa: SVLIHTNTGELF

v_gene: TRBV5-1
j_gene: TRBJ1-4
CDR3aa: ASSLAGRTDYEKLF

v_gene: TRBV5-1
j_gene: TRBJ1-4
CDR3aa: ASSLGPGQGYEKLF

v_gene: TRBV7-2
j_gene: TRBJ2-7
CDR3aa: ASSSERWALQY